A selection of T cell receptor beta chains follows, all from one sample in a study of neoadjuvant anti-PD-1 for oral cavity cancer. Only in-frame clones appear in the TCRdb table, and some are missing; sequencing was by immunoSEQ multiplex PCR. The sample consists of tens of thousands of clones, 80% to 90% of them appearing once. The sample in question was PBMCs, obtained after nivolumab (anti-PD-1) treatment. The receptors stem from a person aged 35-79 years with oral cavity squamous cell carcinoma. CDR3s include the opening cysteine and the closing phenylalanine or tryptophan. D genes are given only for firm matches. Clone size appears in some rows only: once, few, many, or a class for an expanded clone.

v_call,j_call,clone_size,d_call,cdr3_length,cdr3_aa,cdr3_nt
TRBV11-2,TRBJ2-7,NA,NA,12,CASSLDRGEQYF,TGTGCCAGCAGCTTAGACAGGGGCGAGCAGTACTTC
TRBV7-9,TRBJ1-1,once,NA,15,CASSKQTVLNTEAFF,TGTGCCAGCAGCAAACAGACAGTTTTGAACACTGAAGCTTTCTTT
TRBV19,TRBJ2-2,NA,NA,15,CASSAWTVLGGELFF,TGTGCCAGTAGTGCCTGGACAGTGCTAGGCGGGGAGCTGTTTTTT
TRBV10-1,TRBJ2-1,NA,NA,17,CASSESIYGDTRMMRFF,TGCGCCAGCAGTGAGTCCATATATGGGGACACTCGGATGATGAGGTTCTTC
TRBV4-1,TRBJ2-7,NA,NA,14,CASSQVGFLGEQYF,TGCGCCAGCAGCCAAGTCGGGTTTTTGGGCGAGCAGTACTTC
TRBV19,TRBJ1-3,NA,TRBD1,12,CASGQGANTIYF,TGTGCCAGTGGACAGGGGGCAAACACCATATATTTT
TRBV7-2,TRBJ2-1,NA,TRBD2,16,CASSFGTSGRVSQQFF,TGTGCCAGCAGCTTCGGGACTAGCGGGAGGGTTTCGCAGCAGTTCTTC
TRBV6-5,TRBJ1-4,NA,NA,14,CASSYGGTDEKLFF,TGTGCCAGCAGTTATGGAGGGACTGATGAAAAACTGTTTTTT
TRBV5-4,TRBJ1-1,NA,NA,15,CASSPIGPGGTEAFF,TGTGCCAGCAGCCCAATTGGCCCAGGAGGAACTGAAGCTTTCTTT
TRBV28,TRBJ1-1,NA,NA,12,CASIREDTEAFF,TGTGCCAGCATCAGGGAGGACACTGAAGCTTTCTTT
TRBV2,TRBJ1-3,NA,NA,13,CASSEFSGNTIYF,TGTGCCAGCAGTGAATTCTCTGGAAACACCATATATTTT
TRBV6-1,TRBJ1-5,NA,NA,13,CASSRDLRQPQHF,TGTGCCAGCAGCCGGGACTTGCGACAGCCCCAGCATTTT
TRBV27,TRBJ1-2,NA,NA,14,CASSLGGTAAGYTF,TGTGCCAGCAGTTTAGGGGGGACGGCGGCTGGCTACACCTTC
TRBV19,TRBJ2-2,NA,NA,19,CASSIGYLVARRRTGELFF,TGTGCCAGTAGTATAGGATACCTCGTGGCCAGACGGCGAACCGGGGAGCTGTTTTTT
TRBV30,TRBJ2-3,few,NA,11,CAWSGDRTQYF,TGTGCCTGGAGTGGTGATCGTACGCAGTATTTT
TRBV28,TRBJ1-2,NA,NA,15,CASSPYRATVYGYTF,TGTGCCAGCAGCCCATACAGGGCTACAGTTTATGGCTACACCTTC
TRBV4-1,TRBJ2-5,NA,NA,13,CASSQIFGSNLYF,TGCGCCAGCAGCCAAATATTCGGCTCTAACCTATACTTC
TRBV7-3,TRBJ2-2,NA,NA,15,CASSATSSSTGELFF,TGTGCCAGCAGCGCCACTAGCAGTAGCACCGGGGAGCTGTTTTTT
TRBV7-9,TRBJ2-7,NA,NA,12,CASSLRGYEQYF,TGTGCCAGCAGCTTGCGAGGATACGAGCAGTACTTC
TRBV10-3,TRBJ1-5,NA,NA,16,CASGTDRVYSNQPQHF,TGTGCCAGCGGGACCGACCGAGTTTATAGCAATCAGCCCCAGCATTTT
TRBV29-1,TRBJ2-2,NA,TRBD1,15,CSVATGTANTGELFF,TGCAGCGTCGCAACCGGGACAGCGAACACCGGGGAGCTGTTTTTT
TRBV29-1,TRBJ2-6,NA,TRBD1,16,CSVGGPGGGGANVLTF,TGCAGCGTTGGAGGACCAGGGGGCGGTGGGGCCAACGTCCTGACTTTC
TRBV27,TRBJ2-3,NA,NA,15,CATWPAIASTDTQYF,TGTGCCACCTGGCCGGCAATCGCTAGCACAGATACGCAGTATTTT
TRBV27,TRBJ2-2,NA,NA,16,CASREDTTKNTGELFF,TGTGCCAGCAGGGAAGACACGACCAAGAACACCGGGGAGCTGTTTTTT
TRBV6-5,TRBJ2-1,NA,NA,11,CASSPPPEQFF,TGTGCCAGCAGCCCCCCGCCTGAGCAGTTCTTC
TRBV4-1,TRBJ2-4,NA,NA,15,CASSHPGLAKNIQYF,TGCGCCAGCAGCCATCCTGGACTAGCCAAAAACATTCAGTACTTC
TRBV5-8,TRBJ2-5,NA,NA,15,CASSPQGRGLETQYF,TGTGCCAGCAGCCCCCAGGGGAGGGGCTTAGAGACCCAGTACTTC
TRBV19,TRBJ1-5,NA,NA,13,CASTPGAGQPQHF,TGTGCCAGTACCCCCGGTGCGGGTCAGCCCCAGCATTTT
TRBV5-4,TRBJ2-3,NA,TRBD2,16,CASSFVSGGAIDTQYF,TGTGCCAGCAGCTTTGTCTCCGGGGGGGCAATAGATACGCAGTATTTT
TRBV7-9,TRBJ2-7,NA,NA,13,CASSFPPWYEQYF,TGTGCCAGCAGCTTCCCTCCCTGGTACGAGCAGTACTTC
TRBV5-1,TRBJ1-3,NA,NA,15,CASSSGSTAGNTIYF,TGCGCCAGCAGCTCGGGGTCGACAGCAGGAAACACCATATATTTT
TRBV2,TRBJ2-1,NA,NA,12,CASSLHSNEQFF,TGTGCCAGCAGCCTCCATAGCAATGAGCAGTTCTTC
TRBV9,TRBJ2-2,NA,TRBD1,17,CASSAHRDRGANGELFF,TGTGCCAGCAGCGCTCACCGGGACAGGGGCGCGAACGGGGAGCTGTTTTTT
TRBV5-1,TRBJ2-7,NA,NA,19,CASSFLPVRRFGLGYEQYF,TGCGCCAGCAGCTTTCTCCCGGTCAGGAGATTTGGTTTGGGCTACGAGCAGTACTTC
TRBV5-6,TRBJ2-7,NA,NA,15,CASSEWRFQVYEQYF,TGTGCCAGCAGCGAATGGAGGTTCCAGGTTTACGAGCAGTACTTC
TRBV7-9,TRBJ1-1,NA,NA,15,CASSLRSQQNTEAFF,TGTGCCAGCAGCTTACGTAGCCAGCAAAACACTGAAGCTTTCTTT
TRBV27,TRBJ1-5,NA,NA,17,CASSLSNPPGADQPQHF,TGTGCCAGCAGTTTATCGAACCCCCCCGGGGCCGATCAGCCCCAGCATTTT